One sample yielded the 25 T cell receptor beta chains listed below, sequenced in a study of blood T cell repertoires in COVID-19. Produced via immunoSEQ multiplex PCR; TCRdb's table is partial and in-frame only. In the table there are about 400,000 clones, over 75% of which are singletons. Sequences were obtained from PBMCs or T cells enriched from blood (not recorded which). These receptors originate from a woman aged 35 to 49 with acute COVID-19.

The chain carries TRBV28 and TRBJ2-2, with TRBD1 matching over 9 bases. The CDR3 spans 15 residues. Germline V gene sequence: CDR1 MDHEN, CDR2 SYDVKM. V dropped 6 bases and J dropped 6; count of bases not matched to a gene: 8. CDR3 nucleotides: TGTGCCAGCAGGATTCCGGGGACAGGGCCCGGGGAGCTGTTTTTT. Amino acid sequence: CASRIPGTGPGELFF.

The CDR3 DNA reads TGCGCCAGCAGCCAAGAATTCGGAGGCCGGTATGGCTACACCTTC. Protein: CASSQEFGGRYGYTF. The J gene is TRBJ1-2, the V gene TRBV4-1; D remains unclear. With 0 bases removed from V and 5 bases from J, the gap between germline ends came to 13 bases. This CDR3 is built from 15 residues. CDR1 is MGHRA and CDR2 is YSYEKL in the germline V gene.

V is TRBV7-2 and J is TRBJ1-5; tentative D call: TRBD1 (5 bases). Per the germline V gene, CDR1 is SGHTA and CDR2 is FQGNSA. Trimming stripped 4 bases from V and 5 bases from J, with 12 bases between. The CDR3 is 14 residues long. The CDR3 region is CASSSRGGYQPQHF. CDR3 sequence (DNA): TGTGCCAGCAGCTCGCGGGGGGGTTATCAGCCCCAGCATTTT.

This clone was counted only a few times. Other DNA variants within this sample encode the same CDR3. CDR3 protein: CASSLGQVNTEAFF. The CDR3 DNA reads as TGCGCCAGCAGCTTGGGACAGGTGAACACTGAAGCTTTCTTT. This sequence joins TRBV5-1 and TRBJ1-1; perhaps TRBD1 as D (6 bases). The ends were cut back, 0 bases at V and 0 bases at J, with 6 bases in the middle. This CDR3 is built from 14 residues. Germline V gene sequence: CDR1 SGHRS, CDR2 YFSETQ.

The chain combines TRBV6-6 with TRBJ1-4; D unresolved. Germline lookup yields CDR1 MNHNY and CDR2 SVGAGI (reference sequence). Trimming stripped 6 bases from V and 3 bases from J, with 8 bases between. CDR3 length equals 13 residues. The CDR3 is CASRSPSNEKLFF. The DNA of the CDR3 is TGTGCCAGCAGGTCCCCTTCTAATGAAAAACTGTTTTTT.

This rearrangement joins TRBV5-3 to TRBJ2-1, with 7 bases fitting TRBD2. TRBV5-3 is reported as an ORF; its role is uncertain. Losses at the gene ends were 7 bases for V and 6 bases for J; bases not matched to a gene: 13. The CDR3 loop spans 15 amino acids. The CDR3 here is CARHQIPGGANEQFF. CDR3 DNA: TGTGCCAGACACCAAATCCCGGGAGGAGCCAATGAGCAGTTCTTC.

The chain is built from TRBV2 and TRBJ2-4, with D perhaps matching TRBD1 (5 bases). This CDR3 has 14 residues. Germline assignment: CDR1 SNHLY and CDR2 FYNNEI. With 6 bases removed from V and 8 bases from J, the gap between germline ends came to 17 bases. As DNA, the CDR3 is TGTGCCAGCAGAATTTCTGGGGCCAGCGACATTCAGTACTTC. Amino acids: CASRISGASDIQYF.

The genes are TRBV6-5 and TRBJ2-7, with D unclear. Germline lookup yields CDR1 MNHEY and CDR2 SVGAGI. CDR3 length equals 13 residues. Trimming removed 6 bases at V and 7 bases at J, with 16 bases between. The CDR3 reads CASSTIQPSEQYF. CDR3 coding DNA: TGTGCCAGCAGCACAATACAGCCGTCGGAGCAGTACTTC.

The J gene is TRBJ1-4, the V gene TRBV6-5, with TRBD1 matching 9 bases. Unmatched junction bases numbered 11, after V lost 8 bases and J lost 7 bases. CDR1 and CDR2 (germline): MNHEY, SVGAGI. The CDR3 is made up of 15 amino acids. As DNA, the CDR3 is TGTGCCAGCGCCGCCCTGGACAGGGGTAGTGAAAAACTGTTTTTT. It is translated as CASAALDRGSEKLFF.

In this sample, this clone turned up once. The CDR3 region is CSVDETGSDTQYF. DNA for the CDR3: TGCAGCGTTGATGAAACGGGGAGTGATACGCAGTATTTT. The chain recombines TRBV29-1 with TRBJ2-3, with TRBD2 as a possible D gene (5 bases). The ends were cut back, 3 bases at V and 6 bases at J, with 13 bases in the middle. The CDR3 totals 13 residues. CDR1 SQVTM and CDR2 ANQGSEA come from the germline V gene.

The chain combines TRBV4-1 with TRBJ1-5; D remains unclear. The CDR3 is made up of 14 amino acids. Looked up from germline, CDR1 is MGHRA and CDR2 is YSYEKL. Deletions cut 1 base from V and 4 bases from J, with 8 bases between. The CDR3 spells CASSQAGSNQPQHF. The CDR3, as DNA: TGCGCCAGCAGCCAAGCGGGGAGTAATCAGCCCCAGCATTTT.

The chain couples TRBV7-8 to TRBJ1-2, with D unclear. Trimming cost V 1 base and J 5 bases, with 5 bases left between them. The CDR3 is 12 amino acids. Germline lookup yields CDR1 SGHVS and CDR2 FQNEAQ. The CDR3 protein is CASSLDNYGYTF. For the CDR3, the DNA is TGTGCCAGCAGCTTAGATAATTATGGCTACACCTTC.

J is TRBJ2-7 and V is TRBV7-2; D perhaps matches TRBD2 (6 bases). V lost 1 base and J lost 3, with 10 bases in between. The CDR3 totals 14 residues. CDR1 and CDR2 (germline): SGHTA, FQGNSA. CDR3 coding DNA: TGTGCCAGCAGCTTAGGGTCGGGGGTCTACGAGCAGTACTTC. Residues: CASSLGSGVYEQYF. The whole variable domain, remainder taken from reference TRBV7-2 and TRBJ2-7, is GAGVSQSPSNKVTEKGKDVELRCDPISGHTALYWYRQSLGQGLEFLIYFQGNSAPDKSGLPSDRFSAERTGGSVSTLTIQRTQQEDSAVYLCASSLGSGVYEQYFGPGTRLTVT.

DNA for the CDR3: TGTGCCAGCAGTGAGCACATCGCCGACGAGCAGTACTTC. Protein product: CASSEHIADEQYF. The genes are TRBV2 and TRBJ2-7; no firm D call. Trimming left V 3 bases short and J 5 bases short, with 11 bases between. This CDR3 region has 13 residues. Per the germline V gene, CDR1 is SNHLY and CDR2 is FYNNEI.

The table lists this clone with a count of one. CDR3 loop: CSASALAGGSYEQYF. The CDR3 nucleotides are TGCAGTGCTAGTGCACTAGCGGGGGGCTCCTACGAGCAGTACTTC. V is TRBV20-1 and J is TRBJ2-7, with 12 bases fitting TRBD2. V shed 3 bases and J 0 bases; nucleotides not matched to a gene: 3. Germline-derived CDR1 and CDR2 are DFQATT and SNEGSKA (reference sequence). This CDR3 comprises 15 residues.

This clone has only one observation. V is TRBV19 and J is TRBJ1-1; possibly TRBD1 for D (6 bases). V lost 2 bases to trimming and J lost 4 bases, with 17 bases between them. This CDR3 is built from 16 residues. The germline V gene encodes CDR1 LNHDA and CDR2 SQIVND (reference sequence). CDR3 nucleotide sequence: TGTGCCAGTAGTATAATGGCGGGGGGCTGGAGCACTGAAGCTTTCTTT. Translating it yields CASSIMAGGWSTEAFF.

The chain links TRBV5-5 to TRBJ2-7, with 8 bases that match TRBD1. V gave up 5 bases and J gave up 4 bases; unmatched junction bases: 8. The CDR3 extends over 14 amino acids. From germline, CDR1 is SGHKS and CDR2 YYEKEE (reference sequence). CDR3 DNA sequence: TGTGCCAGCAGGGGAACAGGGGACAGGTACGAGCAGTACTTC. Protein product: CASRGTGDRYEQYF.

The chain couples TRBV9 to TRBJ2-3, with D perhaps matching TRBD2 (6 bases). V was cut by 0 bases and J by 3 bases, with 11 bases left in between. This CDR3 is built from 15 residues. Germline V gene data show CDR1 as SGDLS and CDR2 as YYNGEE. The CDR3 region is CASSVAGDLTDTQYF. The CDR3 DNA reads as TGTGCCAGCAGCGTAGCCGGGGACTTAACAGATACGCAGTATTTT.

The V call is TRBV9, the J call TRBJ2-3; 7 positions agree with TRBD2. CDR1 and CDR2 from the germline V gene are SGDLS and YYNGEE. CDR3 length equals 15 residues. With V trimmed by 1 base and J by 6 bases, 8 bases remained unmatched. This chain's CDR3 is CASSVSGGGADTQYF. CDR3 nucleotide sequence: TGTGCCAGCAGCGTATCGGGCGGGGGTGCGGATACGCAGTATTTT.

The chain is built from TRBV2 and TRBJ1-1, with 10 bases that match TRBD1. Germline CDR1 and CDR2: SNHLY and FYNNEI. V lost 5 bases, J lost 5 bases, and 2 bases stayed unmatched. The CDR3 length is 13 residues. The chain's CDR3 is CASSWTGGTEAFF. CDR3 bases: TGTGCCAGCAGTTGGACAGGGGGAACTGAAGCTTTCTTT.

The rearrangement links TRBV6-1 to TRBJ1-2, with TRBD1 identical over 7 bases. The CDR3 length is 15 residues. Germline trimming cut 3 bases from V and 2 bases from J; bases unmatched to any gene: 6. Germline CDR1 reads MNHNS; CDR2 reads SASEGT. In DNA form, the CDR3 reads TGTGCCAGCAGTGAGCGGGACAGACCAAACTATGGCTACACCTTC. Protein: CASSERDRPNYGYTF.

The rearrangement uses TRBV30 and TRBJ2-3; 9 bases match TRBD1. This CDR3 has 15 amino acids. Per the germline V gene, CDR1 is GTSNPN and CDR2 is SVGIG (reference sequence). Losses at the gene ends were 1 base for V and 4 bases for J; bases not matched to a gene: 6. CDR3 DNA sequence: TGTGCCTGGAGTGCCGACAGGGGGATCGCAGATACGCAGTATTTT. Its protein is CAWSADRGIADTQYF.

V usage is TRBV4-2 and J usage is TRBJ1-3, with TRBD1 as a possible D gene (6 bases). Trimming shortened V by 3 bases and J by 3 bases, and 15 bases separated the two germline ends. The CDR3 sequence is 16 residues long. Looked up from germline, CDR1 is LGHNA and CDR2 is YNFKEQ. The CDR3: CASSQRTGMGGNTIYF. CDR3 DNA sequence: TGTGCCAGCAGCCAGAGAACAGGGATGGGTGGAAACACCATATATTTT.

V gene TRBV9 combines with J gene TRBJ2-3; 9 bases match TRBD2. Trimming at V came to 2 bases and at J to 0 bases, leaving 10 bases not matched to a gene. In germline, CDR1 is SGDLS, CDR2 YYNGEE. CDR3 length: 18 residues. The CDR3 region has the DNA TGTGCCAGCAGCGTGCGGGGGGGCGGTTCGTTTAGCACAGATACGCAGTATTTT. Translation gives CASSVRGGGSFSTDTQYF.

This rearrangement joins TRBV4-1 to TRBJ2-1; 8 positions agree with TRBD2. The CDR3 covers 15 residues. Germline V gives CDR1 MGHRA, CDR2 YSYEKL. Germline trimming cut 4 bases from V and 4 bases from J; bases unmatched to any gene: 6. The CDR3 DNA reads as TGCGCCAGCAGCCCCACTAGCGGCTTTTACAATGAGCAGTTCTTC. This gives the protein CASSPTSGFYNEQFF.